This T cell receptor beta chain originates from a study of OX40 agonist ivuxolimab in advanced cancers. Study-level background: Dose-escalation patients suffered from hepatocellular carcinoma, melanoma, renal cell or head and neck cancer. The study reported partial responses in three patients: one hepatocellular carcinoma, two cutaneous melanoma. General study findings and limits: Both blood CD4+ and CD8+ T cells showed clonal growth by week 6 at 0.1 to 3.0 mg/kg.

On this clone itself: The antigen is not known.

CDR3 size: 16 residues. J lost 6 bases, V lost 0 bases, and 10 bases had no gene match. Germline V gene lookup returns CDR1 SGDLS and CDR2 YYNGEE. The study sampled blood at baseline, cycle 4 day 1, and cycle 7 day 1. Clones were sequenced by immunoSEQ multiplex PCR, and TCRdb holds only the in-frame ones, with some missing. The data contain fewer than 85,000 clones, more than 75% of them seen just once; the ten biggest clones take up around 0.35%. The V call is TRBV9, the J call TRBJ2-3, with TRBD2 matching 7 bases. This TCR came from an adult with an advanced solid tumor such as melanoma, head and neck, liver or kidney cancer. This material consisted of CD4+ or CD8+ T cells sorted from blood, taken in a trial of the OX40 agonist ivuxolimab. The CDR3 region is CASSVASGLGPDTQYF. The CDR3 DNA reads as TGTGCCAGCAGCGTAGCATCAGGACTAGGGCCCGATACGCAGTATTTT.